A selection of T cell receptor beta chains follows, all from one sample in a study of human T cells and chemical hapten exposure. TCRdb passed the RACE reads through MiXCR, listing each CDR3 protein once. The sample carries some 380,000 distinct CDR3 sequences, around 4.8% recorded once. The sequencing here drew on whole blood, taken in connection with sensitization to the hapten diphenylcyclopropenone (DPC). These receptor sequences come from a woman aged 45-59 years with alopecia areata. Some clones in this sample may be carry-over from other donors' samples. The CDR3 runs from the conserved cysteine through the conserved F or W. The order of the fields is J gene, clone size, V gene, CDR3 length, D gene, CDR3 protein, CDR3 DNA. A D gene is named only where the DNA matches it firmly. Only some rows state a clone size, as once, few, many or a class for expanded clones.

TRBJ2-7	many	TRBV20-1	11	-	CSARQSYEQYF	TGCAGTGCTAGGCAATCCTACGAGCAGTACTTC
TRBJ2-3	few	TRBV24-1	18	-	CATSDSRSIHTSTDTQYF	TGTGCCACCAGTGATTCCCGGTCGATACACACTAGCACAGATACGCAGTATTTT
TRBJ2-1	-	TRBV7-9	16	-	CASSPVGGRSYNEQFF	TGTGCCAGCAGTCCCGTCGGGGGGCGCTCCTACAATGAGCAGTTCTTC
TRBJ2-1	many	TRBV12-3/TRBV12-4	13	-	CASSFGSPNEQFF	TGTGCCAGCAGTTTCGGATCCCCCAATGAGCAGTTCTTC
TRBJ2-3	many	TRBV15	15	-	CATSRDSSSTDTQYF	TGTGCCACCAGCAGAGACAGTTCTAGCACAGATACGCAGTATTTT
TRBJ2-1	-	TRBV5-4	15	TRBD2	CASSSGLAGAQEQFF	TGTGCCAGCAGCTCCGGACTAGCGGGAGCCCAGGAGCAGTTCTTC
TRBJ1-5	many	TRBV12-3/TRBV12-4	14	-	CASAGEGENQPQHF	TGTGCCAGCGCTGGGGAGGGGGAGAATCAGCCCCAGCATTTT
TRBJ2-1	many	TRBV5-1	16	TRBD2	CASSLDGTSIVNEQFF	TGCGCCAGCAGCTTGGACGGGACTAGCATTGTAAATGAGCAGTTCTTC
TRBJ1-1	-	TRBV20-1	13	-	CSASKGVNTEAFF	TGCAGTGCTAGCAAGGGAGTGAACACTGAAGCTTTCTTT
TRBJ1-6	many	TRBV7-9	12	-	CASSRNNSPLHF	TGTGCCAGCAGCCGGAATAATTCACCCCTCCACTTT
TRBJ2-5	few	TRBV6-2/TRBV6-3	14	TRBD2	CASSYIMGGETQYF	TGTGCCAGCAGTTACATTATGGGAGGGGAGACCCAGTACTTC
TRBJ2-7	few	TRBV27	18	TRBD2	CASSPGPARGGAIHEQYF	TGTGCCAGCAGTCCCGGACCCGCTCGGGGGGGCGCAATCCACGAGCAGTACTTC
TRBJ1-1	few	TRBV9	14	-	CASSVRPADTEAFF	TGTGCCAGCAGCGTGAGGCCGGCGGACACTGAAGCTTTCTTT
TRBJ2-3	-	TRBV6-1	15	TRBD1	CASRGRDRVQDTQYF	TGTGCCAGCAGAGGCCGGGACAGGGTTCAAGATACGCAGTATTTT
TRBJ2-7	few	TRBV20-1	14	TRBD1	CSATYLTGVDEQYF	TGCAGTGCTACCTACCTGACAGGGGTGGACGAGCAGTACTTC
TRBJ1-1	many	TRBV11-3	9	-	CARDGEAFF	TGTGCCAGAGACGGGGAAGCTTTCTTT
TRBJ1-1	many	TRBV6-5	16	-	CASISAQPGEYTEAFF	TGTGCCAGCATCTCCGCCCAGCCGGGGGAGTACACTGAAGCTTTCTTT
TRBJ1-2	many	TRBV10-3	15	TRBD1	CAISELDRGVYGYTF	TGTGCCATCAGTGAATTGGACAGGGGCGTATATGGCTACACCTTC
TRBJ2-7	many	TRBV24-1	14	-	CATSDPQRPYEQYF	TGTGCCACCAGTGACCCACAAAGACCCTACGAGCAGTACTTC
TRBJ2-7	-	TRBV28	16	TRBD2	CASPPSASGSSYEQYF	TGTGCCAGCCCACCCTCGGCTAGCGGGAGCTCCTACGAGCAGTACTTC
TRBJ2-3	many	TRBV29-1	13	TRBD1	CSVPTGGADTQYF	TGCAGCGTTCCGACAGGGGGCGCGGATACGCAGTATTTT
TRBJ2-5	-	TRBV5-1	17	TRBD1	CASREAYRGRLSETQYF	TGCGCCAGCAGGGAAGCCTACAGGGGGCGTTTATCAGAGACCCAGTACTTC
TRBJ2-1	few	TRBV28	15	-	CASSTGTVAHNEQFF	TGTGCCAGCAGTACCGGGACGGTGGCCCACAATGAGCAGTTCTTC
TRBJ2-3	many	TRBV27	13	-	CASQSGALNTQYF	TGTGCCAGCCAATCGGGGGCGCTAAATACGCAGTATTTT
TRBJ2-1	-	TRBV6-6	15	TRBD2	CASRSRTSGSDEQFF	TGTGCCAGCAGGTCCCGGACTAGCGGGAGTGATGAGCAGTTCTTC
TRBJ2-2	few	TRBV7-9	18	TRBD1	CASTPGTGGLGNTGELFF	TGTGCCAGCACCCCTGGAACAGGGGGCCTGGGGAACACCGGGGAGCTGTTTTTT
TRBJ2-3	many	TRBV28	15	TRBD2	CASSLAGSHTDTQYF	TGTGCCAGCAGTCTAGCGGGCTCCCACACAGATACGCAGTATTTT
TRBJ2-3	-	TRBV7-8	15	-	CASSLARTLPDTQYF	TGTGCCAGCAGCTTAGCCCGGACCCTCCCAGATACGCAGTATTTT
TRBJ2-1	many	TRBV12-3/TRBV12-4	16	-	CASSLGGRRDGAGQFF	TGTGCCAGCAGTTTGGGTGGGAGACGGGACGGGGCAGGGCAGTTCTTC
TRBJ1-1	-	TRBV27	14	-	CASKYGGRGTEAFF	TGTGCCAGCAAGTATGGGGGACGAGGAACTGAAGCTTTCTTT
TRBJ2-3	many	TRBV20-1	14	-	CSGAAAAGTDTQYF	TGCAGTGGCGCAGCCGCGGCTGGCACAGATACGCAGTATTTT
TRBJ1-5	many	TRBV12-3/TRBV12-4	14	-	CASSSGTQSQPQHF	TGTGCCAGCAGTTCCGGGACACAGTCCCAGCCCCAGCATTTT
TRBJ1-6	many	TRBV6-5	15	-	CASSYSRGRNSPLHF	TGTGCCAGCAGTTACTCGCGGGGTAGGAATTCACCCCTCCACTTT
TRBJ1-5	-	TRBV10-1	13	-	CASSESVNQPQHF	TGCGCCAGCAGTGAGTCGGTCAATCAGCCCCAGCATTTT
TRBJ2-1	many	TRBV12-3/TRBV12-4	11	-	CASSFTNEQFF	TGTGCCAGCAGCTTCACCAATGAGCAGTTCTTC
TRBJ2-1	-	TRBV15	16	TRBD1	CATSREGQGAYNEQFF	TGTGCCACCAGCAGAGAAGGGCAGGGGGCGTACAATGAGCAGTTCTTC
TRBJ2-3	many	TRBV7-2	14	-	CASSATPGTDTQYF	TGTGCCAGCAGCGCCACTCCTGGCACAGATACGCAGTATTTT
TRBJ2-1	many	TRBV6-2/TRBV6-3	14	-	CASSYRSERNEQFF	TGTGCCAGCAGTTACCGTTCCGAGCGCAATGAGCAGTTCTTC
TRBJ1-1	many	TRBV12-3/TRBV12-4	12	-	CASSLPGAGAFF	TGTGCCAGCAGTTTACCGGGGGCGGGCGCTTTCTTT
TRBJ2-7	many	TRBV27	13	-	CASSLSGQAEQYF	TGTGCCAGCAGTTTATCGGGTCAGGCCGAGCAGTACTTC
TRBJ1-1	few	TRBV20-1	15	-	CSARDLGGPNTEAFF	TGCAGTGCTAGAGATTTAGGAGGGCCGAACACTGAAGCTTTCTTT
TRBJ2-7	-	TRBV5-4	12	-	CASSSTWGEQYF	TGTGCCAGCAGCTCTACTTGGGGCGAGCAGTACTTC
TRBJ2-7	few	TRBV29-1	12	-	CSVDGIGYEQYF	TGCAGCGTTGATGGGATAGGTTACGAGCAGTACTTC
TRBJ2-5	few	TRBV9	16	TRBD2	CASSVGPRESGETQYF	TGTGCCAGCAGCGTAGGACCGCGGGAGAGCGGAGAGACCCAGTACTTC
TRBJ2-3	many	TRBV9	16	TRBD1	CASSGWGDRGSDTQYF	TGTGCCAGCAGCGGTTGGGGGGACAGGGGTTCCGATACGCAGTATTTT
TRBJ1-2	few	TRBV27	12	-	CASRSQSYGYTF	TGTGCCAGCAGAAGTCAGTCCTATGGCTACACCTTC
TRBJ2-1	-	TRBV27	15	-	CASSTRQGGYNEQFF	TGTGCCAGCAGCACTCGACAGGGAGGGTACAATGAGCAGTTCTTC
TRBJ1-3	few	TRBV7-9	13	-	CASPGVSGNTIYF	TGTGCCAGCCCAGGGGTCTCTGGAAACACCATATATTTT
TRBJ2-1	few	TRBV28	14	-	CASRGGLEFNEQFF	TGTGCCAGCAGGGGGGGGCTAGAGTTTAATGAGCAGTTCTTC
TRBJ1-4	-	TRBV5-1	16	-	CASSFGELRVYEKLFF	TGCGCCAGCAGCTTTGGTGAGCTCAGAGTATATGAAAAACTGTTTTTT
TRBJ2-1	many	TRBV29-1	13	TRBD1	CSARQGGYNEQFF	TGCAGCGCCAGACAGGGGGGCTACAATGAGCAGTTCTTC